One sample yielded the 14 T cell receptor beta chains listed below, sequenced in a study of T cells after posttransplantation cyclophosphamide. Profiling relied on immunoSEQ multiplex PCR, and the TCRdb table lists in-frame clones only, not all of them. The sample carries fewer than 45,000 clones, about three quarters recorded once. Busulfan-fludarabine conditioning, marrow transplant, and cyclophosphamide on days +3 and +4 were administered. The sequences come from CD4+ T cells sorted from blood, collected roughly 2,000 days after a stem cell transplant with posttransplant cyclophosphamide. These receptors originate from a female patient in her thirties or forties who received an allogeneic stem cell transplant from a related donor, was CMV-positive, and had no GVHD. Some T cells could come from the graft donor.

The chain carries TRBV19 and TRBJ1-2; D gene ambiguous. The CDR3 length is 15 residues. Germline V gene data show CDR1 as LNHDA and CDR2 as SQIVND (reference sequence). With 7 bases removed from V and 3 bases from J, the gap between germline ends came to 18 bases. The CDR3 DNA follows: TGTGCCAGTACTCCCCCCGGCAGGATGGACTATGGCTACACCTTC. Its protein is CASTPPGRMDYGYTF.

The V gene is TRBV11-2, the J gene TRBJ1-2; 8 nucleotides agree with TRBD1. From germline, CDR1 is SGHAT and CDR2 FQNNGV. V lost 7 bases and J lost 0; bases outside the gene matches: 10. The CDR3 contains 16 residues. CDR3: CASTGDRGRANYGYTF. The CDR3 region has the DNA TGTGCCAGCACCGGAGACAGGGGAAGGGCTAACTATGGCTACACCTTC.

J is TRBJ2-2 and V is TRBV11-2; D gene unclear. The ends were cut back, 0 bases at V and 2 bases at J, with 7 bases in the middle. This CDR3 comprises 15 residues. Per germline, CDR1 SGHAT and CDR2 FQNNGV. The CDR3 DNA reads TGTGCCAGCAGCTTAGAAGTGACAAACACCGGGGAGCTGTTTTTT. Its protein is CASSLEVTNTGELFF.

This chain joins TRBV6-8 and TRBJ1-6; 9 bases agree with TRBD1. The CDR3 runs 14 residues. V shed 5 bases and J 7 bases; nucleotides not matched to a gene: 3. CDR1 is MNHGY, CDR2 SAAAGT, per germline. The CDR3, as DNA: TGTGCCAGCAGTACTGACAGGGGGAATTCACCCCTCCACTTT. It codes for CASSTDRGNSPLHF.

The chain couples TRBV6-5 to TRBJ2-2; D ambiguous. CDR1 and CDR2 from the germline V gene are MNHEY and SVGAGI. Between the trimmed V and J ends, which lost 1 base and 2 bases, there was a span of 8 bases. The CDR3 sequence is 15 residues long. CDR3 in DNA: TGTGCCAGCAGTTACTTCGGAGTTAACACCGGGGAGCTGTTTTTT. It translates to CASSYFGVNTGELFF.

The chain joins TRBV5-5 to TRBJ1-5; D might be TRBD1 (6 bases). Germline CDR1 SGHKS, CDR2 YYEKEE (reference sequence). This CDR3 has 14 residues. Trimming cost V 5 bases and J 6 bases, with 15 bases left between them. CDR3 nucleotide sequence: TGTGCCAGCAGAGGGGGGGGGAAACGTCAGCCCCAGCATTTT. Translating gives CASRGGGKRQPQHF.

The rearrangement links TRBV5-1 to TRBJ2-3; 7 bases are a match to TRBD1. V dropped 3 bases and J dropped 2; count of bases not matched to a gene: 15. This CDR3 region has 18 residues. Germline assignment: CDR1 SGHRS and CDR2 YFSETQ. CDR3 in amino acids: CASSSGTPLGQTTDTQYF. CDR3 nucleotides: TGCGCCAGCAGCTCTGGGACCCCCCTGGGACAGACCACAGATACGCAGTATTTT.

This chain uses TRBV6-1 with TRBJ2-7; perhaps TRBD1 as D (6 bases). The V and J ends lost 7 bases and 0 bases respectively, with 16 bases between them. The CDR3 is 15 amino acids. Germline CDR1 is MNHNS and CDR2 is SASEGT. The CDR3 DNA is TGTGCCAGCAACCAGGGGAAGGGGTACTCCTACGAGCAGTACTTC. It yields the protein CASNQGKGYSYEQYF.

V and J are TRBV7-2 and TRBJ2-1, with TRBD2 as a possible D gene (5 bases). The CDR3 runs 16 residues. Germline CDR1 SGHTA, CDR2 FQGNSA. The germline V and J ends were trimmed by 5 bases and 0 bases, with 14 bases remaining between them. CDR3 nucleotide sequence: TGTGCCAGCAGCCTTAACGGACTCAGCTCCTACAATGAGCAGTTCTTC. It specifies CASSLNGLSSYNEQFF.

This clone was seen a handful of times. The chain uses TRBV18 and TRBJ1-2; 7 nucleotides agree with TRBD1. CDR3 size: 15 residues. J was trimmed by 3 bases and V by 1 base; bases with no gene match: 5. The germline CDR1 and CDR2 sequences are KGHSH and LQKENI. The CDR3, as DNA: TGTGCCAGCTCACCACTAGGACAGGCGGACTATGGCTACACCTTC. This gives the protein CASSPLGQADYGYTF.

The chain joins TRBV4-1 to TRBJ2-3, with 7 nucleotides matching TRBD2. From germline, CDR1 is MGHRA and CDR2 YSYEKL. This CDR3 has 15 amino acids. After removal of 6 bases from V and 2 bases from J, the junction contained 8 bases not matched to a gene. The CDR3: CASSRPSGATDTQYF. CDR3 in DNA: TGCGCCAGCAGTCGCCCCAGCGGGGCCACAGATACGCAGTATTTT.

The V call is TRBV29-1, the J call TRBJ1-3, with TRBD1 as a possible D gene (6 bases). CDR1 SQVTM and CDR2 ANQGSEA come from the germline V gene. This CDR3 is built from 15 residues. The ends were cut back, 5 bases at V and 1 base at J, with 15 bases in the middle. The CDR3 region has the DNA TGCAGCGTTAGCATCACCAGGGGATCTGGAAACACCATATATTTT. Encoded protein: CSVSITRGSGNTIYF.

The chain combines TRBV19 with TRBJ1-1; TRBD1 matches 11 bases. V shed 4 bases, J shed 4 bases, and the junction held 8 bases outside the gene matches. This CDR3 has 16 residues. In germline, CDR1 is LNHDA, CDR2 SQIVND (reference sequence). The CDR3: CASSSWTGGASTEAFF. In nucleotides, the CDR3 is TGTGCCAGTAGTAGCTGGACAGGGGGCGCGAGCACTGAAGCTTTCTTT.

V and J are TRBV11-3 and TRBJ1-2, with D uncertain. V dropped 6 bases and J dropped 2 bases, with 16 bases sitting between them. The V gene's germline CDR1 is SGHNT and CDR2 YENEEA. CDR3 length: 15 amino acids. The CDR3 protein is CASSARVDRNYGYTF. DNA of the CDR3: TGTGCCAGCAGTGCGAGGGTTGATAGGAACTATGGCTACACCTTC.